The 5 T cell receptor beta chains presented below share a single source sample, sequenced in a study of OX40 agonist ivuxolimab in advanced cancers. Produced via immunoSEQ multiplex PCR; TCRdb's table is partial and in-frame only. The table includes about 75,000 clones, 90% detected once. The material sequenced was CD4+ or CD8+ T cells sorted from blood, taken in a trial of the OX40 agonist ivuxolimab. The receptors were sampled from an adult with an advanced solid tumor such as melanoma, head and neck, liver or kidney cancer.

V usage is TRBV30 and J usage is TRBJ2-3; the match to TRBD1 covers 8 bases. The CDR3 extends over 14 amino acids. Germline CDR1 reads GTSNPN; CDR2 reads SVGIG (reference sequence). V dropped 5 bases and J dropped 0; count of bases not matched to a gene: 4. CDR3 nucleotides: TGTGCCTGGGCCGGGACAGGCAGCACAGATACGCAGTATTTT. Protein sequence: CAWAGTGSTDTQYF.

The chain links TRBV18 to TRBJ1-1; possible D gene TRBD1, 5 bases. V dropped 6 bases and J dropped 3 bases, with 8 bases sitting between them. Per germline, CDR1 KGHSH and CDR2 LQKENI. This CDR3 region has 12 residues. CDR3 in amino acids: CASSGDHTEAFF. In nucleotides, the CDR3 is TGTGCCAGCTCCGGGGACCACACTGAAGCTTTCTTT.

This chain connects TRBV5-1 to TRBJ2-3; 12 nucleotides line up with TRBD2. The CDR3 extends over 16 amino acids. The germline CDR1 and CDR2 sequences are SGHRS and YFSETQ. V was pared by 0 bases and J by 4 bases, with 3 bases of the junction left unmatched. The CDR3 bases are TGCGCCAGCAGCTTGGCTACTAGCGGGGGGTCAGATACGCAGTATTTT. Translated, it gives CASSLATSGGSDTQYF.

The chain is built from TRBV19 and TRBJ2-3; 7 bases agree with TRBD2. This CDR3 comprises 14 residues. J lost 10 bases, V lost 3 bases, and 10 bases had no gene match. Germline loops: CDR1 LNHDA, CDR2 SQIVND (reference sequence). Written as DNA, the CDR3 is TGTGCCAGTAGTATCGGGACTATTACCGGAGCGCAGTATTTT. Translated: CASSIGTITGAQYF.

DNA of the CDR3: TGCGCCAGCAGCTTTTCTGGACAGGGGGGTTTTGAAAAACTGTTTTTT. Its protein is CASSFSGQGGFEKLFF. The chain carries TRBV5-1 and TRBJ1-4, with TRBD1 identical over 10 bases. The germline V gene encodes CDR1 SGHRS and CDR2 YFSETQ. V gave up 2 bases and J gave up 7 bases; unmatched junction bases: 8. There are 16 residues in the CDR3.